Reported below is one TCR beta chain. Per the germline V gene, CDR1 is MNHEY and CDR2 is SVGEGT. The CDR3 loop spans 17 amino acids. V lost 0 bases and J lost 5, with 17 bases in between. This sample is part of a study of T-cell reconstitution after alpha-beta-depleted transplantation in children. A library of TCRbeta sequences, prepared with unique molecular identifiers, was generated. TCRdb re-derived calls from the PCR reads in MiXCR, one entry per CDR3 protein. The table has 600,000 to 700,000 distinct CDR3 sequences, approximately 15% seen once. This TCR derives from a human donor who donated a stem cell graft to a child with acute myeloid leukemia. J is TRBJ2-1 and V is TRBV6-2 or TRBV6-3; D might be TRBD1 (5 bases). Material: PBMCs from the stem cell graft donor, obtained from the stem cell graft. The CDR3 loop is CASSYSIGRVLNNEQFF. CDR3 nucleotide sequence: TGTGCCAGCAGTTACTCGATTGGCAGGGTCCTTAACAATGAGCAGTTCTTC.